The text below deals with one TCR beta chain. Other DNA sequences of this sample code for an identical CDR3. The data stem from a study of shared clonotypes between healthy human individuals. TCRdb keeps only in-frame clones here, not all; method: immunoSEQ multiplex PCR. The sample shows around 1.9 million clones, more than 85% of them seen only once. V was cut by 0 bases and J by 10 bases, with 7 bases left in between. Germline V gene sequence: CDR1 MGHRA, CDR2 YSYEKL. CDR3 length: 12 residues. CD45RO negativity and positive selection for CCR7 defined naive CD8 cells, a population that excluded terminally differentiated effector memory CD45RA+ cells.

The chain recombines TRBV4-1 with TRBJ2-1; D unclear. The sequencing input was naive CD8+ T cells from PBMCs. The TCR comes from a young man in good health. Some clones in this sample may be carry-over from other donors' samples. The CDR3 sequence: CASSQDGVEQFF. CDR3 bases: TGCGCCAGCAGCCAAGACGGCGTCGAGCAGTTCTTC.